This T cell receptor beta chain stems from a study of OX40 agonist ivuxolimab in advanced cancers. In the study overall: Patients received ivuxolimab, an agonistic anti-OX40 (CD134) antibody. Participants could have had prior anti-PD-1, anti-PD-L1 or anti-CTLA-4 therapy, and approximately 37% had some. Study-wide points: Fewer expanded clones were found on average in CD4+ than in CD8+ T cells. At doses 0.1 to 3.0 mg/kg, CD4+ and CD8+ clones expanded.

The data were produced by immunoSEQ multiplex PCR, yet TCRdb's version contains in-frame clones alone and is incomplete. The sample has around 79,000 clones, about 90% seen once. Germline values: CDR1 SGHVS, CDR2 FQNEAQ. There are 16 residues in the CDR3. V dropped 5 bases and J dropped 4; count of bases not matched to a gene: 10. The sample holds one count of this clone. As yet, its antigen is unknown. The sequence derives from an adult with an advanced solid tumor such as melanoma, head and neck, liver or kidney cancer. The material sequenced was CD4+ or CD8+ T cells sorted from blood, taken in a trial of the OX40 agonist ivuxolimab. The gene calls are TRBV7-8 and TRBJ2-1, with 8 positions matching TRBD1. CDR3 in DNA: TGTGCCAGCAGCCCGTCCCCGGGACAGGCATACAATGAGCAGTTCTTC. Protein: CASSPSPGQAYNEQFF.